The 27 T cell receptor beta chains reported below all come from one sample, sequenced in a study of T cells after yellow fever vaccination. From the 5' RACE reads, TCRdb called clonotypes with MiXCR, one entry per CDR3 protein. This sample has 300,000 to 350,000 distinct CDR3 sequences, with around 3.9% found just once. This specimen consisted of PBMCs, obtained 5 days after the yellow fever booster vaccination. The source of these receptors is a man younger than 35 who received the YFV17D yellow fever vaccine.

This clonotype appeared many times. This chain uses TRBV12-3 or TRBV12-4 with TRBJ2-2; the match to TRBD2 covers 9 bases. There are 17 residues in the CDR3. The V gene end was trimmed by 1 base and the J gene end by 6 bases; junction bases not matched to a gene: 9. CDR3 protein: CASSLGLAGIEAGELFF. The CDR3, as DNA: TGTGCCAGCAGTTTAGGCCTAGCGGGGATCGAAGCCGGGGAGCTGTTTTTT.

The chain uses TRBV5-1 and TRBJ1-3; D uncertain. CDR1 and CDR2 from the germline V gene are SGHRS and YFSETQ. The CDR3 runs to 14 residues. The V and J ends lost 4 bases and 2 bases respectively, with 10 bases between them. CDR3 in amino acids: CASSPRQAGNTIYF. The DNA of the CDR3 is TGCGCCAGCAGCCCCCGACAAGCTGGAAACACCATATATTTT.

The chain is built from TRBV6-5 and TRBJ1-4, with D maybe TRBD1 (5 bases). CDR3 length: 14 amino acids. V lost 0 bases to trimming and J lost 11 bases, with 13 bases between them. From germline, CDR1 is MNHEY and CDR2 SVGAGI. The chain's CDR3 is CASSYSGGVDKLFF. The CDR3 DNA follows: TGTGCCAGCAGTTACTCGGGGGGGGTCGACAAACTGTTTTTT.

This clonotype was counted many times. The CDR3 DNA follows: TGTGCCAGCAGCTTAAGGCAGGGCTACACTGAAGCTTTCTTT. This translates into CASSLRQGYTEAFF. The V gene is TRBV11-2, the J gene TRBJ1-1; maybe TRBD1 (5 bases). The CDR3 totals 14 residues. Germline-derived CDR1 and CDR2 are SGHAT and FQNNGV. V gave up 2 bases and J gave up 3 bases, with 10 bases separating them.

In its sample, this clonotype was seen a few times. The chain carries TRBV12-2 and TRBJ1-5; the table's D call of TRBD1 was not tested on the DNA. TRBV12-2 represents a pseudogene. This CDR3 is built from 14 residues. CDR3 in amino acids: CASRFTGFNQPQHF. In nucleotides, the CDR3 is TGTGCAAGTCGCTTCACAGGGTTCAATCAGCCCCAGCATTTT.

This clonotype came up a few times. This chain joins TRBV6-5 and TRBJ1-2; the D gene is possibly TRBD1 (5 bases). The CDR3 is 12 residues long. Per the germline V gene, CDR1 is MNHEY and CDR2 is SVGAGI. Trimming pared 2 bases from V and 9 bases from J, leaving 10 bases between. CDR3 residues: CASSYIGGSYTF. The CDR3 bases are TGTGCCAGCAGTTACATTGGGGGGAGCTACACCTTC.

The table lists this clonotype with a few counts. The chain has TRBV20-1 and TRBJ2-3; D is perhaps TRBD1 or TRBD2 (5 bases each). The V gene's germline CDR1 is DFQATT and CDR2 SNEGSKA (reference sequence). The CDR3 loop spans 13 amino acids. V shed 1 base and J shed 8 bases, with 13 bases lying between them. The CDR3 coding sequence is TGCAGTGCTAGAGTCTCTGGGGGTGGTACGCAGTATTTT. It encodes CSARVSGGGTQYF.

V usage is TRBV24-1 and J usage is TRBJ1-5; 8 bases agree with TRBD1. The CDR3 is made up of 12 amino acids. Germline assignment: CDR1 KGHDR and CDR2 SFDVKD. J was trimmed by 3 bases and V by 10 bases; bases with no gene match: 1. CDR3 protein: CATQGDNQPQHF. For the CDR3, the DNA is TGTGCCACACAGGGGGACAATCAGCCCCAGCATTTT.

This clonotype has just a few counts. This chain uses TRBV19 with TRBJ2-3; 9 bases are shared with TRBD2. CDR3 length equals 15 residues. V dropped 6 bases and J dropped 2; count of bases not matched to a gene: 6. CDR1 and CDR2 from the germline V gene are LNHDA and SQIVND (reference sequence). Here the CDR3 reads CASRDGGGDTDTQYF. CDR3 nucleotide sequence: TGTGCCAGTAGAGACGGCGGGGGGGACACAGATACGCAGTATTTT. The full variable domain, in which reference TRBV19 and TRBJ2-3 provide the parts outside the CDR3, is DGGITQSPKYLFRKEGQNVTLSCEQNLNHDAMYWYRQDPGQGLRLIYYSQIVNDFQKGDIAEGYSVSREKKESFPLTVTSAQKNPTAFYLCASRDGGGDTDTQYFGPGTRLTVL.

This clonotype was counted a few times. In DNA form, the CDR3 reads TGTGCCAGCGGGATGGACACAACACCCGCATCACCCCTCCACTTT. Translated, it gives CASGMDTTPASPLHF. The chain links TRBV6-5 to TRBJ1-6; tentative D call: TRBD1 (5 bases). The germline V and J ends were trimmed by 8 bases and 10 bases, with 21 bases remaining between them. This CDR3 has 15 amino acids. CDR1 and CDR2 from the germline V gene are MNHEY and SVGAGI.

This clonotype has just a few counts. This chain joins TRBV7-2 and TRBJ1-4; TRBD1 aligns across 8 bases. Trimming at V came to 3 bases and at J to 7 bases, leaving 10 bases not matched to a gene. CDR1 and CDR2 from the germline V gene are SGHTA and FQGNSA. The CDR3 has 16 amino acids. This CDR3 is CASSFAPGTGSEKLFF. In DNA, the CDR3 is TGTGCCAGCAGCTTCGCCCCCGGGACAGGCAGTGAAAAACTGTTTTTT.

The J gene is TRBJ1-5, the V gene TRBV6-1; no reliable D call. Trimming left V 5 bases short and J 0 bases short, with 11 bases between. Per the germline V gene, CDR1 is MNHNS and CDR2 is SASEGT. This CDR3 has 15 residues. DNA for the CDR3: TGTGCCAGCAGTCGCACAGACGATAGCAATCAGCCCCAGCATTTT. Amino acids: CASSRTDDSNQPQHF.

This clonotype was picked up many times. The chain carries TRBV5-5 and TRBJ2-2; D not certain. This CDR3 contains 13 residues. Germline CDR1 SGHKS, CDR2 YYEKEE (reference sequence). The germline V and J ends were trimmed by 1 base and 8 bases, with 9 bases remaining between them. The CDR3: CASSLSGLGELFF. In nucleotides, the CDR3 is TGTGCCAGCAGCTTGTCCGGGTTGGGGGAGCTGTTTTTT.

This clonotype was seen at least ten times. This CDR3 reads CASSRAYNEQFF. The CDR3, as DNA: TGTGCCAGCAGTAGGGCGTACAATGAGCAGTTCTTC. V usage is TRBV12-3 or TRBV12-4 and J usage is TRBJ2-1; D not resolved. The CDR3 has 12 amino acids. V lost 5 bases, J lost 4 bases, and 6 bases lay in between.

As DNA, the CDR3 is TGTGCCAGCAGCTTAGCCACCGGGACACACAATGAGCAGTTCTTC. This encodes CASSLATGTHNEQFF. The chain carries TRBV7-8 and TRBJ2-1; tentative D call: TRBD1 (6 bases). The germline V gene has CDR1 SGHVS and CDR2 FQNEAQ. This CDR3 has 15 residues. V was trimmed by 0 bases and J by 5 bases, leaving 11 bases between them.

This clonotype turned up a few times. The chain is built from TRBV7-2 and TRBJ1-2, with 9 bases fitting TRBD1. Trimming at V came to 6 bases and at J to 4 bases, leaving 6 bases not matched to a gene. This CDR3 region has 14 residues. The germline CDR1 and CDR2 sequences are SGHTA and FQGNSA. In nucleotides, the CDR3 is TGTGCCAGCAGACGGACAGGGGTCCCCTATGGCTACACCTTC. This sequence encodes CASRRTGVPYGYTF.

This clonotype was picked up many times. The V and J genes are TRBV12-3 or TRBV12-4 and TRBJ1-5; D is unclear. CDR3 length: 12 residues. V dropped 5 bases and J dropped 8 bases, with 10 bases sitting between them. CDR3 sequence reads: CASSLRKKPQHF. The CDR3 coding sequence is TGTGCCAGCAGTCTCCGCAAGAAGCCCCAGCATTTT.

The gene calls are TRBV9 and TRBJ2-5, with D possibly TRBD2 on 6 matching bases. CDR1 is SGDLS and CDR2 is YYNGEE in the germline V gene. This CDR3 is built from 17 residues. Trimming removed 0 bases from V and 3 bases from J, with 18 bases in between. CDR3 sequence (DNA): TGTGCCAGCAGCGTAGAACCCGGGGGAACGATTAAAGAGACCCAGTACTTC. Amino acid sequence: CASSVEPGGTIKETQYF.

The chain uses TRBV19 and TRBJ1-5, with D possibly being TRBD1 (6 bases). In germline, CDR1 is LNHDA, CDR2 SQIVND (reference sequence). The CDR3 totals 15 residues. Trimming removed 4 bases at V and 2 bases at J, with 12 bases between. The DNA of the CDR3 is TGTGCCAGTAGTAGCACAGGGTTCGGCAATCAGCCCCAGCATTTT. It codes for CASSSTGFGNQPQHF.

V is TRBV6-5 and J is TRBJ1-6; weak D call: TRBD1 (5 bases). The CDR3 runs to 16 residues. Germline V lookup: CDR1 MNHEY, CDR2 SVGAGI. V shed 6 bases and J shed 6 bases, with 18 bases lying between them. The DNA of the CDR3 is TGTGCCAGCAGCCTCCCTCAGTGGGGGATTAATTCACCCCTCCACTTT. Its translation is CASSLPQWGINSPLHF.

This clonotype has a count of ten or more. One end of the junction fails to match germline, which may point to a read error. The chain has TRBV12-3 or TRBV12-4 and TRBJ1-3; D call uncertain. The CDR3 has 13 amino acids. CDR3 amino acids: CASSLAAAATIYF. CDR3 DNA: TGTGCCAGCAGCTTAGCAGCAGCGGCCACCATATATTTT.

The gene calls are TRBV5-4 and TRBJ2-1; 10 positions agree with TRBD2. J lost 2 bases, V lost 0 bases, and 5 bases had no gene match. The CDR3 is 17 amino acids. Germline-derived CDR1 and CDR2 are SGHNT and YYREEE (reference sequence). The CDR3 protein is CASSLVPAGGAYNEQFF. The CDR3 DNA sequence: TGTGCCAGCAGCTTGGTTCCAGCGGGGGGGGCCTACAATGAGCAGTTCTTC.

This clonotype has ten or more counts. The CDR3 DNA sequence: TGCGCCAGCAGCCAAGGTGGGACAGGGGTCACAGATACGCAGTATTTT. This codes for CASSQGGTGVTDTQYF. V gene TRBV4-3 combines with J gene TRBJ2-3; 10 nucleotides match TRBD1. The V gene's germline CDR1 is LGHNA and CDR2 YSLEER. The length of the CDR3 is 16 residues. Germline trimming cut 1 base from V and 2 bases from J; bases unmatched to any gene: 3.

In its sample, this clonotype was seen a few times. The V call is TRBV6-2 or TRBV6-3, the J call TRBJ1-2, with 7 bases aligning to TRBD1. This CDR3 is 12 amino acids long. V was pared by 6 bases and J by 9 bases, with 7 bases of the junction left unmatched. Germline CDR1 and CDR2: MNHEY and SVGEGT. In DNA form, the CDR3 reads TGTGCCAGCAGCGAGAGGGGGCGTAGCTACACCTTC. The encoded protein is CASSERGRSYTF.

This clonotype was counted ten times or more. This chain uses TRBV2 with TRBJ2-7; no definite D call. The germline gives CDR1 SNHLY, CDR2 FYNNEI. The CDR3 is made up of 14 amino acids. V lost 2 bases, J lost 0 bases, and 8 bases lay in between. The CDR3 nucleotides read TGTGCCAGCAGTGAAAGACGTCCCTCCTACGAGCAGTACTTC. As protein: CASSERRPSYEQYF.

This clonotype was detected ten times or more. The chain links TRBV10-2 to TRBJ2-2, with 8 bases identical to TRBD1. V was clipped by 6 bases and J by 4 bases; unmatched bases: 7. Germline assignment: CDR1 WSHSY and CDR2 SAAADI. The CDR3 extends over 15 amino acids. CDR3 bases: TGCGCCAGCAGGGACGGACAGGGATCCACCGGGGAGCTGTTTTTT. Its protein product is CASRDGQGSTGELFF.

The CDR3 DNA reads TGTGCCAGCAGCTTAAATCCGAAGGTGTCTGGCTACACCTTC. It encodes CASSLNPKVSGYTF. The chain carries TRBV7-9 and TRBJ1-2; D ambiguous. CDR1 and CDR2 from the germline V gene are SEHNR and FQNEAQ (reference sequence). This CDR3 spans 14 amino acids. The V gene lost 2 bases and the J gene lost 7 bases, with 14 bases spanning the gap.